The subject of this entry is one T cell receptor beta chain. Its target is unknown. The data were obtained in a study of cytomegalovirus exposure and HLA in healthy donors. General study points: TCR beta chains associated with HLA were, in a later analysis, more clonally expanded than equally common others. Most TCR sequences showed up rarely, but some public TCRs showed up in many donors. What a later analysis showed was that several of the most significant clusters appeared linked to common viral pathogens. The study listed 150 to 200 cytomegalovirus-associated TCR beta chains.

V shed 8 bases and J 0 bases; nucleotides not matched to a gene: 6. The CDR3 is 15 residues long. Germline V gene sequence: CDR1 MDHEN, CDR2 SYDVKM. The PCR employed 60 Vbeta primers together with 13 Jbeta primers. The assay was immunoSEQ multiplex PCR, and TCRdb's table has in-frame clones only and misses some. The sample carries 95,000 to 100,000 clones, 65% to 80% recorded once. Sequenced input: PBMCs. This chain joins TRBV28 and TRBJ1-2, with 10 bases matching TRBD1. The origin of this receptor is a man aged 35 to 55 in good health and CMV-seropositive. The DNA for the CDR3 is TGTGCCAGCCGAGGGACAGGGGCAGCTAACTATGGCTACACCTTC. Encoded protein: CASRGTGAANYGYTF.